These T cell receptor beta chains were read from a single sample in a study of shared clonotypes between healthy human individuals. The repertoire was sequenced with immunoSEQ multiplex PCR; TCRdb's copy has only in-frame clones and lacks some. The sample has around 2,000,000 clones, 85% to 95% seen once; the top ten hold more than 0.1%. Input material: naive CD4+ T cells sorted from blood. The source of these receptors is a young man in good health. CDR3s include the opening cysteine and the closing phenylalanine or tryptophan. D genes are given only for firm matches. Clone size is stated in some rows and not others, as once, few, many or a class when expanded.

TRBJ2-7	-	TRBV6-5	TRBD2	TGTGCCAGCATAGCTAGCGGGAGAGGCGAGCAGTACTTC	CASIASGRGEQYF
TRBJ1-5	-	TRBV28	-	TGTGCCAGCAGTTTAATTGGGAAACCCTCTAGCAATCAGCCCCAGCATTTT	CASSLIGKPSSNQPQHF
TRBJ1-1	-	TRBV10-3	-	TGTGCCATCAGTGGGGGCTCATGGAACACTGAAGCTTTCTTT	CAISGGSWNTEAFF
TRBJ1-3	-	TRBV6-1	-	TGTGCCAGCACGGGCAGGGTGATAAACACCATATATTTT	CASTGRVINTIYF
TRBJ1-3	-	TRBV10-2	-	TGCGCCAGCGGAACAGGGATCTCTGGAAACACCATATATTTT	CASGTGISGNTIYF
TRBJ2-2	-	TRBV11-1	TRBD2	TGTGCCAGCAGCCGGGCCGGGACTAGCCTGACCGGGGAGCTGTTTTTT	CASSRAGTSLTGELFF
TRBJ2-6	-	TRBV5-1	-	TGCGCCAGCAGGGAGGGTACTTTGGCTGGGGCCAACGTCCTGACTTTC	CASREGTLAGANVLTF
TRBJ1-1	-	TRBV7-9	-	TGTGCCAGCTGCCCAGGGGTCGCGAACACTGAAGCTTTCTTT	CASCPGVANTEAFF
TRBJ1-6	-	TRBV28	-	TGTGCCACTCTGACCGGACTGACGGGGAATTCACCCCTCCACTTT	CATLTGLTGNSPLHF
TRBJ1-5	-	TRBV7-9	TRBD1	TGTGCCAGCAGCCCCCCTGACAGGGTCGGTCAGCCCCAGCATTTT	CASSPPDRVGQPQHF
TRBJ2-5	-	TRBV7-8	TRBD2	TGTAGTAGCGGGGAACAGGGAGAGACCCAGTACTTC	CSSGEQGETQYF
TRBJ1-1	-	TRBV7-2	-	TGTGCCAGCAGCTGGGTTGGGGGCGCGGGGACTGAAGCTTTCTTT	CASSWVGGAGTEAFF
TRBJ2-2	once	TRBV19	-	TGTGCCAGCTCACAGAGCTCGAACACCGGGGAGCTGTTTTTT	CASSQSSNTGELFF
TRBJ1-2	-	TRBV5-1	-	TGCGCCAGCAGCTTGGAGCCAGGCTATGGCTACACCTTC	CASSLEPGYGYTF
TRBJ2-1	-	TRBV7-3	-	TGTGCCAGCAGCTTAATACCAGTAACAGGGAGCTACAATGAGCAGTTCTTC	CASSLIPVTGSYNEQFF
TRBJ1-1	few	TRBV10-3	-	TGTGCCATCAGGAACTTGGACACCTCCGGTGAAGCTTTCTTT	CAIRNLDTSGEAFF
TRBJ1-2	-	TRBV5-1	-	TGCGCCAGCAGCTTGAGTACCAATGGCTACACCTTC	CASSLSTNGYTF
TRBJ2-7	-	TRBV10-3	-	TGTGCCATCAGGGGGGGCTCCTACGAGCAGTACTTC	CAIRGGSYEQYF